This passage covers 23 T cell receptor beta chains from one sample sequenced in a study of T cells after posttransplantation cyclophosphamide. The table came from immunoSEQ multiplex PCR; TCRdb's copy has only in-frame clones and leaves some out. The sample has 40,000 to 55,000 clones, none seen only once; the top ten hold roughly 2.2%. Sequencing input: PBMCs. These receptors all stem from a man in his forties in good health, CMV-negative, and a related stem cell transplant donor.

This clone has ten or more counts. CDR3 amino acids: CASSLSSSNQPQHF. The CDR3 coding sequence is TGTGCCAGCAGCTTGTCCTCTAGCAATCAGCCCCAGCATTTT. This chain connects TRBV5-6 to TRBJ1-5, with D unclear. The CDR3 sequence is 14 residues long. Trimming removed 1 base from V and 0 bases from J, with 5 bases in between. Germline loops: CDR1 SGHDT, CDR2 YYEEEE. The full variable domain, its missing parts supplied by reference TRBV5-6 and TRBJ1-5, is DAGVTQSPTHLIKTRGQQVTLRCSPKSGHDTVSWYQQALGQGPQFIFQYYEEEERQRGNFPDRFSGHQFPNYSSELNVNALLLGDSALYLCASSLSSSNQPQHFGDGTRLSIL.

This clone was counted many times. The chain uses TRBV18 and TRBJ1-3, with TRBD1 as a possible D gene (6 bases). Germline loops: CDR1 KGHSH, CDR2 LQKENI. The ends were cut back, 3 bases at V and 5 bases at J, with 14 bases in the middle. CDR3 length: 15 residues. Written as DNA, the CDR3 is TGTGCCAGCTCACCGGATTTACAGGGACGAAACACCATATATTTT. Translating gives CASSPDLQGRNTIYF.

This clone was observed at least ten times. The chain couples TRBV25-1 to TRBJ2-2, with D perhaps matching TRBD2 (6 bases). CDR1 and CDR2 (germline): MGHDK, SYGVNS. CDR3 length equals 16 residues. V shed 2 bases and J shed 1 base, with 11 bases lying between them. This CDR3 reads CASSEEGGMNTGELFF. The CDR3, as DNA: TGTGCCAGCAGTGAAGAAGGAGGGATGAACACCGGGGAGCTGTTTTTT.

This clone was recorded many times. This chain uses TRBV21-1 with TRBJ1-3; the table calls TRBD1, which could not be checked here. TRBV21-1 is an annotated pseudogene. The CDR3 contains 16 residues. CDR3 sequence reads: CASSDSNQAPGNTIYF. CDR3 nucleotide sequence: TGTGCCAGCAGCGACAGCAATCAGGCTCCCGGAAACACCATATATTTT.

This clone came up many times. CDR3: CASSPDRGNTGELFF. The CDR3 DNA reads as TGTGCCAGTAGTCCAGACAGGGGGAACACCGGGGAGCTGTTTTTT. This rearrangement joins TRBV19 to TRBJ2-2; TRBD1 matches 8 bases. Germline trimming cut 5 bases from V and 1 base from J; bases unmatched to any gene: 3. The CDR3 is made up of 15 amino acids. The germline V gene encodes CDR1 LNHDA and CDR2 SQIVND (reference sequence).

This clone was seen many times. The rearrangement uses TRBV6-1 and TRBJ2-4; 7 bases fit TRBD1. The CDR3 has 16 residues. With 4 bases clipped from V and 9 bases from J, the junction kept 15 bases outside the gene matches. Per germline, CDR1 MNHNS and CDR2 SASEGT. Written as DNA, the CDR3 is TGTGCCAGCAGTGTCTACAGGGGCCAAACGTTGCCCATTCAGTACTTC. Its protein product is CASSVYRGQTLPIQYF.

This clone appeared many times. V and J are TRBV4-1 and TRBJ2-7, with 10 bases fitting TRBD2. V shed 4 bases, J shed 3 bases, and the junction held 15 bases outside the gene matches. Germline V gene data show CDR1 as MGHRA and CDR2 as YSYEKL. The CDR3 contains 18 residues. The CDR3 DNA sequence: TGCGCCAGCAGCCCGGATTCCAGCGGGAGGGCCGGGCTCTACGAGCAGTACTTC. Translated, it gives CASSPDSSGRAGLYEQYF.

This clone was recorded at least ten times. J is TRBJ1-1 and V is TRBV19, with D uncertain. Trimming stripped 6 bases from V and 3 bases from J, with 14 bases between. The CDR3 spans 14 residues. Germline-derived CDR1 and CDR2 are LNHDA and SQIVND (reference sequence). The CDR3 nucleotides read TGTGCCAGTAGACGGGAGAGTCTACACACTGAAGCTTTCTTT. Amino acid sequence: CASRRESLHTEAFF. The full variable domain, with the rest looked up from reference TRBV19 and TRBJ1-1, is DGGITQSPKYLFRKEGQNVTLSCEQNLNHDAMYWYRQDPGQGLRLIYYSQIVNDFQKGDIAEGYSVSREKKESFPLTVTSAQKNPTAFYLCASRRESLHTEAFFGQGTRLTVV.

This clone was counted ten times or more. Other DNA sequences within the sample encode an identical CDR3. The chain recombines TRBV27 with TRBJ2-7, with D tentatively TRBD2 (6 bases). V gave up 3 bases and J gave up 3 bases, with 12 bases separating them. This CDR3 is 14 amino acids long. Germline V lookup: CDR1 MNHEY, CDR2 SMNVEV (reference sequence). The chain's CDR3 is CASSFGGAYYEQYF. The CDR3 region has the DNA TGTGCCAGCAGTTTTGGAGGGGCTTACTACGAGCAGTACTTC.

The sample holds many counts of this clone. V gene TRBV6-5 combines with J gene TRBJ2-7; a possible D gene is TRBD1 (6 bases). The CDR3 is 13 amino acids. CDR1 and CDR2 (germline): MNHEY, SVGAGI. V was clipped by 2 bases and J by 6 bases, with 11 bases between them. The CDR3: CASSYLDSSEQYF. CDR3 nucleotide sequence: TGTGCCAGCAGTTACCTGGACAGCTCCGAGCAGTACTTC.

This clone has a count of ten or more. This chain links TRBV7-2 with TRBJ2-5; 9 bases match TRBD2. The CDR3 has 14 residues. V was clipped by 7 bases and J by 2 bases; unmatched bases: 5. Looked up from germline, CDR1 is SGHTA and CDR2 is FQGNSA. The CDR3 protein is CASTETSGQETQYF. In nucleotides, the CDR3 is TGTGCCAGCACCGAGACTAGCGGACAAGAGACCCAGTACTTC.

This clone was picked up many times. V and J are TRBV19 and TRBJ1-1; 8 bases map to TRBD1. The CDR3 runs 13 residues. V was pared by 5 bases and J by 6 bases, with 5 bases of the junction left unmatched. Per germline, CDR1 LNHDA and CDR2 SQIVND (reference sequence). DNA of the CDR3: TGTGCCAGTAGTTTTCAGGGGGCCTCTGAAGCTTTCTTT. Protein sequence: CASSFQGASEAFF. Together with reference TRBV19 and TRBJ1-1, the CDR3 gives the full variable domain: DGGITQSPKYLFRKEGQNVTLSCEQNLNHDAMYWYRQDPGQGLRLIYYSQIVNDFQKGDIAEGYSVSREKKESFPLTVTSAQKNPTAFYLCASSFQGASEAFFGQGTRLTVV.

This clone showed up many times. The CDR3 region is CASSLVTNPYEQYF. The CDR3 DNA is TGTGCCAGCAGCTTGGTAACAAACCCCTACGAGCAGTACTTC. V usage is TRBV5-5 and J usage is TRBJ2-7; no reliable D call. Germline V CDR1 and CDR2: SGHKS, YYEKEE (reference sequence). This CDR3 region has 14 residues. Trimming took 0 bases from V and 2 from J, leaving 9 bases between them.

The table lists this clone with many counts. The chain is built from TRBV9 and TRBJ2-6; 8 bases line up with TRBD1. The CDR3 totals 15 residues. After removal of 6 bases from V and 4 bases from J, the junction contained 6 bases not matched to a gene. Per the germline V gene, CDR1 is SGDLS and CDR2 is YYNGEE. Here the CDR3 reads CASTRTGYGANVLTF. CDR3 coding DNA: TGTGCCAGCACCCGGACAGGGTACGGGGCCAACGTCCTGACTTTC.

This clone was recorded at least ten times. The rearrangement uses TRBV30 and TRBJ2-5, with TRBD2 as a possible D gene (6 bases). The CDR3 runs 14 residues. Trimming shortened V by 0 bases and J by 1 base, and 9 bases separated the two germline ends. The germline V gene has CDR1 GTSNPN and CDR2 SVGIG (reference sequence). This CDR3 reads CAWSVNSGQETQYF. The CDR3 nucleotides read TGTGCCTGGAGTGTAAATAGCGGCCAAGAGACCCAGTACTTC.

In this sample, this clone turned up many times. V is TRBV4-1 and J is TRBJ1-2; D may be TRBD1 (5 bases). The CDR3 runs to 15 residues. Trimming cost V 0 bases and J 7 bases, with 15 bases left between them. Germline CDR1 MGHRA, CDR2 YSYEKL. The CDR3: CASSQDPGLTFGYTF. DNA of the CDR3: TGCGCCAGCAGCCAAGATCCGGGACTCACTTTTGGCTACACCTTC.

This clone was counted ten times or more. The chain employs TRBV4-1 and TRBJ2-3, with D perhaps matching TRBD1 (5 bases). Germline CDR1 reads MGHRA; CDR2 reads YSYEKL. Trimming shortened V by 0 bases and J by 2 bases, and 18 bases separated the two germline ends. This CDR3 has 18 amino acids. CDR3 in amino acids: CASSQDVGRLMVTDTQYF. The CDR3 nucleotides are TGCGCCAGCAGCCAAGACGTGGGGCGGCTAATGGTCACAGATACGCAGTATTTT.

This clone was seen at least ten times. The V and J genes are TRBV6-5 and TRBJ2-1; 10 nucleotides agree with TRBD1. The CDR3 contains 16 residues. From germline, CDR1 is MNHEY and CDR2 SVGAGI. V was clipped by 0 bases and J by 8 bases; unmatched bases: 7. CDR3 sequence reads: CASSYSGDRGGDEQFF. CDR3 bases: TGTGCCAGCAGTTACTCTGGGGACAGGGGTGGCGATGAGCAGTTCTTC.

Many counts were recorded for this clone. The V call is TRBV4-1, the J call TRBJ2-7; D perhaps matches TRBD2 (5 bases). V lost 1 base and J 3 bases, leaving 7 bases between the germline ends. The CDR3 is made up of 13 amino acids. Germline V gene lookup returns CDR1 MGHRA and CDR2 YSYEKL. CDR3 DNA: TGCGCCAGCAGCCAAGCGGGGAACTACGAGCAGTACTTC. Its protein is CASSQAGNYEQYF.

This clone came up many times. This chain joins TRBV13 and TRBJ2-3, with TRBD2 matching over 7 bases. The V and J ends lost 5 bases and 2 bases, in that order; junction bases with no gene match: 7. Looked up from germline, CDR1 is PRHDT and CDR2 is FYEKMQ (reference sequence). The CDR3 runs to 15 residues. CDR3 sequence reads: CASSPTSADTDTQYF. The CDR3 bases are TGTGCCAGCAGCCCAACTAGCGCCGACACAGATACGCAGTATTTT.

This clone was seen repeatedly, ten times or more. The chain joins TRBV4-1 to TRBJ2-2, with no clear D. The CDR3 is 13 residues long. V lost 8 bases to trimming and J lost 1 base, with 8 bases between them. The germline V gene encodes CDR1 MGHRA and CDR2 YSYEKL. As DNA, the CDR3 is TGCGCCAGCCAGGCACAGAACACCGGGGAGCTGTTTTTT. Translated: CASQAQNTGELFF.

This clone was seen repeatedly, ten times or more. The CDR3 here is CASTPGGGQGTYEQYF. The CDR3 nucleotides read TGTGCCAGCACCCCCGGTGGGGGACAGGGGACCTACGAGCAGTACTTC. The chain links TRBV28 to TRBJ2-7, with 10 bases lining up with TRBD1. The CDR3 consists of 16 residues. V shed 7 bases, J shed 2 bases, and the junction held 11 bases outside the gene matches. CDR1 is MDHEN and CDR2 is SYDVKM in the germline V gene.

This clone was detected ten times or more. V usage is TRBV30 and J usage is TRBJ2-7; 12 bases match TRBD2. Germline V CDR1 and CDR2: GTSNPN, SVGIG (reference sequence). CDR3 length: 13 residues. After removal of 5 bases from V and 2 bases from J, the junction contained 1 base not matched to a gene. The CDR3 DNA reads TGTGCCTGGCTAGCGGGAGGGCCCTACGAGCAGTACTTC. This gives the protein CAWLAGGPYEQYF. Supplemented by reference TRBV30 and TRBJ2-7, the full variable domain reads SQTIHQWPATLVQPVGSPLSLECTVEGTSNPNLYWYRQAAGRGLQLLFYSVGIGQISSEVPQNLSASRPQDRQFILSSKKLLLSDSGFYLCAWLAGGPYEQYFGPGTRLTVT.